Below, 27 T cell receptor beta chains from the same sample are listed, as sequenced in a study of blood T cell repertoires in COVID-19. Sequenced by immunoSEQ multiplex PCR; TCRdb stores in-frame clones only, minus some. Of under 200,000 clones in the sample, around 88% are singletons; the top ten hold approximately 4%. The material sequenced was PBMCs or T cells enriched from blood (not recorded which). The receptors originated from a woman in her forties or fifties in a cohort exposed to, infected with or recovered from COVID-19 (not recorded which).

To note about this clone: One junction end disagrees with the germline gene, perhaps due to a read error. V usage is TRBV7-2 and J usage is TRBJ2-7, with 9 nucleotides matching TRBD1. Germline values: CDR1 SGHTA, CDR2 FQGNSA. CDR3 length: 15 residues. The CDR3 sequence is CASSLATGGRYEQYF. The DNA of the CDR3 is TGTGCCAGCAGTTTAGCTACAGGGGGCCGATACGAGCAGTACTTC.

The rearrangement uses TRBV10-3 and TRBJ1-5, with a weak D call TRBD1 (5 bases). V lost 0 bases and J 2 bases, leaving 8 bases between the germline ends. CDR1 ENHRY and CDR2 SYGVKD come from the germline V gene. The CDR3 has 15 residues. The CDR3 is CAISESGQGNQPQHF. As DNA, the CDR3 is TGTGCCATCAGTGAGTCGGGGCAGGGCAATCAGCCCCAGCATTTT.

This clone has just one count. CDR3 residues: CASSRIGQGAYEQYF. As DNA, the CDR3 is TGTGCCAGCAGCCGGATAGGACAGGGAGCCTACGAGCAGTACTTC. J is TRBJ2-7 and V is TRBV4-2; TRBD1 matches at 8 bases. This CDR3 contains 15 residues. Germline V gene sequence: CDR1 LGHNA, CDR2 YNFKEQ. With 4 bases clipped from V and 2 bases from J, the junction kept 7 bases outside the gene matches.

V usage is TRBV6-5 and J usage is TRBJ1-5, with D perhaps TRBD1 (6 bases). The germline CDR1 and CDR2 sequences are MNHEY and SVGAGI. This CDR3 comprises 16 residues. Trimming cost V 4 bases and J 4 bases, with 17 bases left between them. In nucleotides, the CDR3 is TGTGCCAGCAGTTCTCAATCCGGGACAAGAAATCAGCCCCAGCATTTT. Translation: CASSSQSGTRNQPQHF.

In its sample, this clone was seen a few times. The rearrangement links TRBV28 to TRBJ2-1, with D perhaps TRBD2 (6 bases). There are 20 residues in the CDR3. Germline lookup yields CDR1 MDHEN and CDR2 SYDVKM. Trimming removed 0 bases from V and 6 bases from J, with 27 bases in between. In DNA, the CDR3 is TGTGCCAGCAGTTTATGGACCCGCCCAAGGACGGGAGTGTCCCCCAATGAGCAGTTCTTC. Protein: CASSLWTRPRTGVSPNEQFF.

This chain connects TRBV19 to TRBJ1-2; 7 nucleotides align to TRBD1. This CDR3 has 19 residues. Losses at the gene ends were 3 bases for V and 6 bases for J; bases not matched to a gene: 22. Germline V CDR1 and CDR2: LNHDA, SQIVND (reference sequence). In DNA form, the CDR3 reads TGTGCCAGTAGTATCCCCCCGTGGACAGGACTAGCAATAAACGATGGCTACACCTTC. Translation: CASSIPPWTGLAINDGYTF.

The chain joins TRBV20-1 to TRBJ2-1, with 13 positions matching TRBD2. CDR1 DFQATT and CDR2 SNEGSKA come from the germline V gene (reference sequence). J was trimmed by 1 base and V by 3 bases; bases with no gene match: 6. The CDR3 consists of 17 residues. The CDR3 coding sequence is TGCAGTGCTAGTACTAGCGGGGGGGTAGATTCCTACAATGAGCAGTTCTTC. It is translated as CSASTSGGVDSYNEQFF.

The chain combines TRBV20-1 with TRBJ1-2, with D possibly matching TRBD1 (6 bases). CDR1 is DFQATT, CDR2 SNEGSKA, per germline (reference sequence). The CDR3 runs 10 residues. In nucleotides, the CDR3 is TGCAGGAGGGGGGGGGAGGGCTACACCTTC. Its translation is CRRGGEGYTF.

This chain joins TRBV24-1 and TRBJ2-1; D remains unclear. Per the germline V gene, CDR1 is KGHDR and CDR2 is SFDVKD. V was trimmed by 9 bases and J by 0 bases, leaving 5 bases between them. CDR3 length equals 12 residues. The CDR3 is CATSGSYNEQFF. The CDR3 DNA reads as TGTGCCACCTCGGGCTCCTACAATGAGCAGTTCTTC.

The CDR3 region has the DNA TGTGCCAGCAGCCTGGGAGCGGCTAGCTCCTACGAGCAGTACTTC. Protein product: CASSLGAASSYEQYF. This rearrangement joins TRBV7-3 to TRBJ2-7; TRBD2 might be the D (5 bases). Trimming removed 5 bases from V and 0 bases from J, with 14 bases in between. Germline CDR1 SGHTA, CDR2 FQGTGA. This CDR3 is 15 amino acids long.

V is TRBV30 and J is TRBJ2-7; unclear D gene. The V gene's germline CDR1 is GTSNPN and CDR2 SVGIG (reference sequence). This CDR3 has 13 residues. Trimming removed 2 bases at V and 4 bases at J, with 12 bases between. For the CDR3, the DNA is TGTGCCTGGAGTTTCAACAGCCTTTACGAGCAGTACTTC. Its protein is CAWSFNSLYEQYF.

This chain uses TRBV3-1 (or the pseudogene TRBV3-2) with TRBJ1-5; D gene uncertain. CDR3 length: 12 amino acids. In germline, CDR1 is LGHDT, CDR2 YNNKEL (reference sequence). V lost 3 bases and J lost 3, with 3 bases in between. CDR3 nucleotides: TGTGCCAGCAGCCACCTCAATCAGCCCCAGCATTTT. Its protein is CASSHLNQPQHF.

The chain couples TRBV5-4 to TRBJ2-3; D is unclear. CDR1 SGHNT and CDR2 YYREEE come from the germline V gene (reference sequence). Trimming stripped 2 bases from V and 1 base from J, with 2 bases between. This CDR3 is 12 amino acids long. As DNA, the CDR3 is TGTGCCAGCAGCTTCGGCACAGATACGCAGTATTTT. Translated, it gives CASSFGTDTQYF.

The chain employs TRBV2 and TRBJ2-7, with 8 bases lining up with TRBD1. Germline loops: CDR1 SNHLY, CDR2 FYNNEI. The CDR3 is 14 amino acids. The J segment lost 6 bases and the V segment lost 5 bases, leaving 9 bases of the junction unmatched. The CDR3 DNA is TGTGCCAGCAGTCCCCTCTCGACAGGGGCCGAGCAGTACTTC. Translation: CASSPLSTGAEQYF.

The chain has TRBV29-1 and TRBJ2-1; the match to TRBD1 covers 10 bases. V trimming: 2 bases; J trimming: 9 bases; junction bases outside the gene matches: 7. CDR3 length equals 14 residues. The germline V gene has CDR1 SQVTM and CDR2 ANQGSEA. CDR3 DNA: TGCAGCGTTGAACAGGGACAGGGGTTAGGTGAGCAGTTCTTC. Its protein is CSVEQGQGLGEQFF.

The chain uses TRBV6-2 or TRBV6-3 and TRBJ1-5; perhaps TRBD1 as D (6 bases). This CDR3 spans 18 amino acids. CDR1 is MNHEY, CDR2 SVGEGT, per germline. Trimming took off 2 bases at V and 4 bases at J, with 21 bases between the two ends. CDR3 loop: CASSYTPIVYRENQPQHF. In DNA form, the CDR3 reads TGTGCCAGCAGTTACACCCCCATTGTGTACAGGGAGAATCAGCCCCAGCATTTT.

The rearrangement joins TRBV19 to TRBJ1-2, with 10 positions matching TRBD1. Per germline, CDR1 LNHDA and CDR2 SQIVND (reference sequence). Unmatched junction bases numbered 5, after V lost 5 bases and J lost 5 bases. The length of the CDR3 is 14 residues. The CDR3: CASSGTGDKYGYTF. The CDR3 DNA reads TGTGCCAGTAGTGGGACAGGGGACAAGTATGGCTACACCTTC.

J is TRBJ1-4 and V is TRBV5-1; maybe TRBD1 (5 bases). The CDR3 has 14 amino acids. V lost 0 bases and J lost 2, with 5 bases in between. The V gene's germline CDR1 is SGHRS and CDR2 YFSETQ. The CDR3 spells CASSLDRTNEKLFF. The CDR3 nucleotides are TGCGCCAGCAGCTTGGACAGGACTAATGAAAAACTGTTTTTT.

The gene calls are TRBV30 and TRBJ2-6; D is uncertain. Trimming left V 8 bases short and J 0 bases short, with 11 bases between. Germline V gene sequence: CDR1 GTSNPN, CDR2 SVGIG (reference sequence). There are 14 residues in the CDR3. DNA of the CDR3: TGTGCCCGAAAGCACGACTCTGGGGCCAACGTCCTGACTTTC. It yields the protein CARKHDSGANVLTF.

This clone was found a few times. This sequence joins TRBV2 and TRBJ1-5, with D possibly matching TRBD1 (6 bases). Germline assignment: CDR1 SNHLY and CDR2 FYNNEI. CDR3 length equals 12 residues. The germline V and J ends were trimmed by 8 bases and 5 bases, with 10 bases remaining between them. CDR3 region: CASGEGDQPQHF. The CDR3 DNA is TGTGCCAGCGGGGAGGGGGATCAGCCCCAGCATTTT.

This chain connects TRBV10-3 to TRBJ2-1, with 14 bases identical to TRBD2. V lost 6 bases to trimming and J lost 0 bases; unmatched junction nucleotides: 16. The germline V gene has CDR1 ENHRY and CDR2 SYGVKD. This CDR3 is built from 21 residues. The CDR3 spells CAIRHADGLAGGPSSYNEQFF. Here the CDR3 DNA reads TGTGCCATCAGACACGCCGATGGACTAGCGGGAGGACCGAGCTCCTACAATGAGCAGTTCTTC.

The chain employs TRBV15 and TRBJ2-1; 12 bases are shared with TRBD2. Per the germline V gene, CDR1 is LNHNV and CDR2 is YYDKDF (reference sequence). The CDR3 sequence is 20 residues long. The ends lost 0 bases at V and 9 bases at J; junction bases unmatched: 18. The CDR3 region is CATSRDPGLAGGPSFGEQFF. The CDR3 region has the DNA TGTGCCACCAGCAGAGATCCCGGGCTAGCGGGGGGGCCTTCATTTGGTGAGCAGTTCTTC.

The CDR3 protein is CASSLSGTDTQYF. The CDR3 DNA reads TGTGCCAGCAGTTTATCCGGCACAGATACGCAGTATTTT. J is TRBJ2-3 and V is TRBV28; no firm D call. CDR3 length equals 13 residues. The germline V gene encodes CDR1 MDHEN and CDR2 SYDVKM. The V end was cut by 1 base, the J end by 1 base, with 3 bases between.

This chain joins TRBV20-1 and TRBJ2-3; no definite D call. This CDR3 has 11 residues. Germline V lookup: CDR1 DFQATT, CDR2 SNEGSKA (reference sequence). The germline V and J ends were trimmed by 6 bases and 4 bases, with 8 bases remaining between them. The CDR3 nucleotides read TGCAGTGCCCTTATGTCAGATACGCAGTATTTT. Translation: CSALMSDTQYF.

CDR3 nucleotide sequence: TGTGCCAGCAGCCCACGGGGCTCCTACAATGAGCAGTTCTTC. It specifies CASSPRGSYNEQFF. J is TRBJ2-1 and V is TRBV7-3, with D perhaps matching TRBD2 (5 bases). The germline CDR1 and CDR2 sequences are SGHTA and FQGTGA. V was clipped by 5 bases and J by 0 bases, with 8 bases between them. The CDR3 spans 14 residues. Looking up the rest from reference TRBV7-3 and TRBJ2-1 gives the full variable domain: GAGVSQTPSNKVTEKGKYVELRCDPISGHTALYWYRQSLGQGPEFLIYFQGTGAADDSGLPNDRFFAVRPEGSVSTLKIQRTERGDSAVYLCASSPRGSYNEQFFGPGTRLTVL.

This clone was seen only a few times. This sequence joins TRBV7-2 and TRBJ2-3; D ambiguous. V was trimmed by 5 bases and J by 2 bases, leaving 5 bases between them. The CDR3 has 12 residues. Germline V gene lookup returns CDR1 SGHTA and CDR2 FQGNSA. CDR3 bases: TGTGCCAGCAGCCCTTACACAGATACGCAGTATTTT. It yields the protein CASSPYTDTQYF.

V usage is TRBV19 and J usage is TRBJ1-1; D remains unclear. In germline, CDR1 is LNHDA, CDR2 SQIVND (reference sequence). Trimming pared 8 bases from V and 0 bases from J, leaving 16 bases between. The CDR3 totals 15 residues. CDR3 nucleotides: TGTGCCAGTGAGACGGGAGGCAGTTTGAACACTGAAGCTTTCTTT. This gives the protein CASETGGSLNTEAFF.